This T cell receptor beta chain was sequenced in a study of patients and donors after allogeneic stem cell transplantation. This CDR3 has 13 residues. V was cut by 1 base and J by 3 bases, with 10 bases left in between. The V gene's germline CDR1 is SQVTM and CDR2 ANQGSEA. TCRdb passed the RT-PCR reads through MiXCR, listing each CDR3 protein once. The data contain approximately 98,000 distinct CDR3 sequences, roughly 37% of them singletons. This clonotype turned up a few times. The sample comprised blood, either unsorted or a sorted T cell fraction (not recorded which). This clonotype was sampled from a human donor who was either an allogeneic HSCT recipient or a stem cell or donor lymphocyte infusion donor (not recorded which). It is not recorded whose cells these are; they may come from a transplant donor. The V gene is TRBV29-1, the J gene TRBJ2-7, with D possibly TRBD1 on 5 matching bases. CDR3 sequence: CSVEVRQGYEQYF. The CDR3 DNA is TGCAGCGTTGAAGTTAGGCAGGGCTACGAGCAGTACTTC.